A single TCR beta chain is shown here with its context. A few counts support this clone. It lacks a known antigen. No clone much larger than this one lies a single base away; base qualities are absent. The High Capacity cDNA Reverse Transcription Kit was used to reverse transcribe all of the isolated RNA, meaning that expressed TCRB transcripts were what got sequenced. Naive, central memory and regulatory T cell samples underwent deep immunoSEQ sequencing, averaging about 3.3 million total reads per sample. Sorted cells were lysed in RLT buffer, and RNA was extracted using DNase-treated RNeasy Micro or Mini kits according to cell number. Each cell subset was processed on its own to prevent cross-contamination, while patient and healthy donor samples were processed together. The immunoSEQ multiplex PCR was used to amplify TCRB sequences from cDNA, yielding 87-bp fragments that span the CDR3 region. Sequencing of the amplicons was done on the Illumina HiSeq platform. Processing in the source paper ran as follows. Synthetic template baselines were used to correct PCR bias computationally, reads within Hamming distance 2 were collapsed, and singletons that could not be merged were discarded. Reads were aligned to IMGT to assign V, D and J genes, CDR3 length, and insertions or deletions at six rearrangement sites. Within each subset, clonotype counts were normalized to sorted cell number, and only after that were true diversity and Gini coefficients computed with the tcR R package. The overlap coefficient, calculated on TCRB nucleotide sequences, was used to quantify repertoire sharing. Out-of-frame TCRB sequences from naive cells were analyzed as a proxy for the pre-selection repertoire. Entries here come from immuneACCESS through TCRdb and include only in-frame sequences with V and J called. Some clones fail to appear in such tables; in the studies checked, an unresolved V gene covers under half of the shortfall, and the cause of the remainder is unknown. Clone size and V and J calls were adopted from that table, with D and trimming inferred from the DNA. For this sample there are some 290,000 clones; roughly an eighth appear just once. 0.015% to 0.02% of the sample is held by the ten biggest clonotypes.

The entry originates in a study of beta chain features in type 1 diabetes (dated by TCRdb to about 2018). With regard to the full study: Patients and healthy donors did not differ in mean age, gender distribution, total cell number or subset yield. A total of some 110 million sorted cells were examined across all samples, and the number of cells per subset was strongly correlated with RNA yield. The study compared the TCRB repertoires of sorted circulating CD4+ T cell subsets in recently diagnosed type 1 diabetes patients with those in matched healthy donors. Whereas all 30 or so donors provided naive and central memory subsets, regulatory and stem cell-like memory subsets were isolated from just 8 patients and roughly eight healthy donors.

Via the germline V gene (reference sequence), CDR1 is SGHNT and CDR2 YYREEE. V is cut back by 1 base and J by 4 bases, with 5 bases in the junction unmatched. The CDR3 contains 14 residues, cysteine and phenylalanine counted. The kept DNA is CDR3 alone, 42 bases in frame from the first base. The full study reports these points: PCR may preferentially amplify shorter templates, but because patient and control samples were amplified and corrected together, any resulting skew would affect both groups equally. Because cDNA was sequenced instead of genomic DNA, highly expressing activated cells could be over-represented, though the groups showed no difference in activation or CD3 levels. A moderate but significant shortening of TCRB CDR3 length was observed in type 1 diabetes patients in all four CD4+ subsets. Naive, central memory and regulatory TCRB repertoires appeared to be more similar among patients than among healthy donors. Because small numbers of individuals were included in the HLA sub-analyses, any influence of HLA type on TCRB rearrangement was left unresolved. Patients with type 1 diabetes made fewer insertions and deleted more nucleotides at VDJ recombination sites, implying thymic rearrangement abnormalities.

Each donor gave one peripheral blood draw, averaging roughly 0.11 L, which was collected into heparinised tubes. A BD FACSAria II and a panel including CD45RO, CCR7, CD25, CD127, CD95 and CD27 were used to sort naive, central memory, regulatory and stem cell-like memory CD4+ T cells. Every sorted population had a purity above 95%. Right away, PBMCs were isolated by Lymphoprep density gradient centrifugation and were stained directly, with no culture step. To minimize batch effects, samples were stained and sorted in pairs, one healthy donor with one patient per experiment. Sequencing used naive CD4+ T cells from blood. In the paper's terms, the cell subset or site label means: true naive CD4+ T cells. Recombination connected TRBV5-4 to TRBJ2-7, with 7 middle bases fitting TRBD1. The origin of this receptor is a man younger than 40 with type 1 diabetes. The CDR3 has the sequence CASSLSGTDYEQYF. The nucleotide sequence is TGTGCCAGCAGCTTGTCCGGGACAGATTACGAGCAGTACTTC. With all but the CDR3 taken from the reference TRBV5-4 and TRBJ2-7 genes, the full variable domain is: ETGVTQSPTHLIKTRGQQVTLRCSSQSGHNTVSWYQQALGQGPQFIFQYYREEENGRGNFPPRFSGLQFPNYSSELNVNALELDDSALYLCASSLSGTDYEQYFGPGTRLTVT.